Presented here are 4 T cell receptor beta chains from one specimen sequenced in a study of blood T cell repertoires in COVID-19 (dated by TCRdb to the early 2020s). Library prep was done by the immunoSEQ multiplex PCR assay. Sourced from immuneACCESS, this table was stored by TCRdb with only in-frame sequences that have V and J called. A share of the clones is absent; for the studies checked, an unresolved V gene accounts for under half, and the remainder has no known explanation. For this sample the table gives 110,000 to 150,000 clones, of which approximately 86% were detected only once. The biggest ten clones account for more than 5% of the sample. Sequencing was performed on peripheral blood. Receptors originate from a human donor in a cohort sampled during active COVID-19.

This chain uses TRBV4-1 with TRBJ2-5; tentative D call: TRBD2 (6 bases). Per the germline V gene, CDR1 is MGHRA and CDR2 is YSYEKL. This CDR3 is built from 16 residues. The V and J ends lost 0 bases and 4 bases respectively, with 15 bases between them. CDR3 region: CASSQDRGGIAETQYF. The CDR3 DNA reads TGCGCCAGCAGCCAAGATCGGGGCGGGATAGCAGAGACCCAGTACTTC.

This rearrangement joins TRBV4-1 to TRBJ1-5; D may be TRBD1 (6 bases). The CDR3 has 14 amino acids. Germline V gene lookup returns CDR1 MGHRA and CDR2 YSYEKL. V lost 4 bases, J lost 4 bases, and 11 bases lay in between. In nucleotides, the CDR3 is TGCGCCAGCAGCCCCGGACAGCTGAATCAGCCCCAGCATTTT. Translated: CASSPGQLNQPQHF.

The sample holds a few counts of this clone. The V call is TRBV21-1, the J call TRBJ2-4; TRBD2, as called in the table, went unchecked against the DNA. TRBV21-1 is shown as a pseudogene. The CDR3 is 21 residues long. The CDR3 nucleotides are TGTGCCAGCAGCAACAATGCTAGCGGGGGGGGTGACAGGCTAGCCAAAAACATTCAGTACTTC. It codes for CASSNNASGGGDRLAKNIQYF.

This rearrangement joins TRBV11-2 to TRBJ2-3; 7 nucleotides agree with TRBD2. The length of the CDR3 is 16 residues. J lost 4 bases, V lost 7 bases, and 14 bases had no gene match. The germline gives CDR1 SGHAT, CDR2 FQNNGV. The CDR3 protein is CASTPGGLVVSDTQYF. The CDR3 nucleotides are TGTGCCAGCACCCCGGGCGGACTAGTCGTATCAGATACGCAGTATTTT.